This TCR beta chain was documented in a study of memory CD4+ T cells and cytomegalovirus serostatus. On this clone: Its antigen remains unidentified.

Single viable CD3+CD4+CD8-CD45RO+ cells were sorted as the memory CD4+ T cells. Germline V CDR1 and CDR2: SGDLS, YYNGEE. V trimming: 4 bases; J trimming: 1 base; junction bases outside the gene matches: 14. The CDR3 covers 20 residues. TCRdb's table, derived via immunoSEQ multiplex PCR, lists solely in-frame clones and lacks some. The sample lists about 56,000 clones, about four fifths occurring once. Regarding the study as a whole: CMV serostatus prediction reached median AUC approximately 0.96, or 0.89 with US-trained model.

This chain connects TRBV9 to TRBJ2-3; 14 bases match TRBD2. The receptor was isolated from an adult in good health and CMV-seronegative. Material for sequencing was memory CD4+ T cells from blood. The CDR3 coding sequence is TGTGCCAGCAGCCTAGAGGGACTAGCGGGGGACTTAAGGGGCACAGATACGCAGTATTTT. It codes for CASSLEGLAGDLRGTDTQYF.